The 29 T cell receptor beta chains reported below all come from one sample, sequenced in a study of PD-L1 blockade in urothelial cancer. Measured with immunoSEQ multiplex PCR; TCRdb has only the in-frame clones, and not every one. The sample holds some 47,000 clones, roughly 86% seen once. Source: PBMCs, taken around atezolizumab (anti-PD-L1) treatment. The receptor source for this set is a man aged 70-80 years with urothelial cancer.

CDR3: CASSFVRGQAYEQYF. DNA of the CDR3: TGTGCCAGCAGTTTTGTCAGGGGGCAAGCCTACGAGCAGTACTTC. This rearrangement joins TRBV28 to TRBJ2-7, with TRBD1 identical over 8 bases. Germline CDR1 reads MDHEN; CDR2 reads SYDVKM. This CDR3 has 15 residues. Trimming cost V 3 bases and J 2 bases; bases outside gene matches: 6.

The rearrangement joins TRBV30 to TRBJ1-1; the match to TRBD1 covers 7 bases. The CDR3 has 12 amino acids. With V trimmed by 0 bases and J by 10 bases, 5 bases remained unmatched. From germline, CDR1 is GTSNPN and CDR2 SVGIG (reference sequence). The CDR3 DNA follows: TGTGCCTGGAGTGTTTTTTCAGGGGGAGCTTTCTTT. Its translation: CAWSVFSGGAFF.

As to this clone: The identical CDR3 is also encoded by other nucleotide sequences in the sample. CDR3 residues: CASRDSSYEQYF. CDR3 DNA sequence: TGTGCCAGTCGGGACAGCTCCTACGAGCAGTACTTC. V and J are TRBV2 and TRBJ2-7; 7 bases are shared with TRBD1. The CDR3 runs 12 residues. Trimming took 9 bases from V and 0 from J; bases not matched to a gene: 2. Germline V gene data show CDR1 as SNHLY and CDR2 as FYNNEI.

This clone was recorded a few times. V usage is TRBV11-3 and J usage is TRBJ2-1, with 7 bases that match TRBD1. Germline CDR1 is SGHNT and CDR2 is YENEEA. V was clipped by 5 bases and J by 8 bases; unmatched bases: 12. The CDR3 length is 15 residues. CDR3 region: CASSQRQGTTDEQFF. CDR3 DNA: TGTGCCAGCAGCCAGAGACAGGGAACGACCGATGAGCAGTTCTTC. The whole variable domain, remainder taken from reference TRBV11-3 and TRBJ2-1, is EAGVVQSPRYKIIEKKQPVAFWCNPISGHNTLYWYLQNLGQGPELLIRYENEEAVDDSQLPKDRFSAERLKGVDSTLKIQPAELGDSAVYLCASSQRQGTTDEQFFGPGTRLTVL.

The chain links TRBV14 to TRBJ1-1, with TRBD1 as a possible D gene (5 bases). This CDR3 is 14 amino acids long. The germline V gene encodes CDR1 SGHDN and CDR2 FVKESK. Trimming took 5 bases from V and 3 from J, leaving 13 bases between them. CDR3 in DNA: TGTGCCAGCAGCGAACAGCCAGGGTACACTGAAGCTTTCTTT. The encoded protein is CASSEQPGYTEAFF.

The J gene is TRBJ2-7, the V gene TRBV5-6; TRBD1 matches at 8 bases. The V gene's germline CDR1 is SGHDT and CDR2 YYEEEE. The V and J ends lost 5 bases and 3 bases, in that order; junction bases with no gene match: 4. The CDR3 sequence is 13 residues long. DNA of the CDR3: TGTGCCAGCAGTCGGGACAGGTACTACGAGCAGTACTTC. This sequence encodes CASSRDRYYEQYF.

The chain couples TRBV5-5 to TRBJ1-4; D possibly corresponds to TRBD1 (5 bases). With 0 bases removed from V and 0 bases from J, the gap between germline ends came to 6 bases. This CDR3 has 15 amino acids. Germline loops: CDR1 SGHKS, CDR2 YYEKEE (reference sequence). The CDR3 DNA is TGTGCCAGCAGCTTGGACAGGACAACTAATGAAAAACTGTTTTTT. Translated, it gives CASSLDRTTNEKLFF. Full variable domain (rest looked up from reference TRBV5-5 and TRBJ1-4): DAGVTQSPTHLIKTRGQQVTLRCSPISGHKSVSWYQQVLGQGPQFIFQYYEKEERGRGNFPDRFSARQFPNYSSELNVNALLLGDSALYLCASSLDRTTNEKLFFGSGTQLSVL.

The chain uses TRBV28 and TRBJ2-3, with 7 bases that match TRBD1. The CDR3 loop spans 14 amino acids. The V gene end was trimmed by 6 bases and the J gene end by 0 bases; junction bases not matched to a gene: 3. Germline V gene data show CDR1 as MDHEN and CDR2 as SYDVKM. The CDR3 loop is CASSGQDSTDTQYF. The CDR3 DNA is TGTGCCAGCAGCGGACAGGATAGCACAGATACGCAGTATTTT. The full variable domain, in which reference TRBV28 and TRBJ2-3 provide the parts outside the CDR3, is DVKVTQSSRYLVKRTGEKVFLECVQDMDHENMFWYRQDPGLGLRLIYFSYDVKMKEKGDIPEGYSVSREKKERFSLILESASTNQTSMYLCASSGQDSTDTQYFGPGTRLTVL.

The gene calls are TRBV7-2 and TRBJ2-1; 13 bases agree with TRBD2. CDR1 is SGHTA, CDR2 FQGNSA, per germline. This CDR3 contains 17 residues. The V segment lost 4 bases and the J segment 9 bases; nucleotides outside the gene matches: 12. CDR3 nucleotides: TGTGCCAGCAGCTCCCGGACTAGCGGGAGTGCTTACGGTGAGCAGTTCTTC. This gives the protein CASSSRTSGSAYGEQFF.

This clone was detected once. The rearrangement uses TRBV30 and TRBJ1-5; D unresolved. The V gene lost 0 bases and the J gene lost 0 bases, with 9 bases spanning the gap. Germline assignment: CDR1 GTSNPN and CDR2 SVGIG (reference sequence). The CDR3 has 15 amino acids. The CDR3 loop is CAWSVSGNSNQPQHF. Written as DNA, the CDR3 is TGTGCCTGGAGTGTTTCGGGTAATAGCAATCAGCCCCAGCATTTT.

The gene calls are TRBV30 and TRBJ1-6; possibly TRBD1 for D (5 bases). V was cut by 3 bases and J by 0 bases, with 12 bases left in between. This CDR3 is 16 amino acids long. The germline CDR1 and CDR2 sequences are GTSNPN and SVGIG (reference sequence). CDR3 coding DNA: TGTGCCTGGAGCATCGGGGGGAGCTCCTATAATTCACCCCTCCACTTT. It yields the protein CAWSIGGSSYNSPLHF.

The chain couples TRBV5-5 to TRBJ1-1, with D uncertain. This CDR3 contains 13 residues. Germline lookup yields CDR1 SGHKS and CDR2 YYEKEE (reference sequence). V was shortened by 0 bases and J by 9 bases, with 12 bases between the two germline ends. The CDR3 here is CASSLGTVFQAFF. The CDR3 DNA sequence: TGTGCCAGCAGCTTGGGGACTGTTTTCCAAGCTTTCTTT.

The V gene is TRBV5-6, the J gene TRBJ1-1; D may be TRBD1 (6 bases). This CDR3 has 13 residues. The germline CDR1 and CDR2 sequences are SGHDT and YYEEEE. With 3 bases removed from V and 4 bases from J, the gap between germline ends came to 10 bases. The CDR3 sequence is CASSSFRGTEAFF. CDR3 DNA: TGTGCCAGCAGCTCATTCAGGGGCACTGAAGCTTTCTTT.

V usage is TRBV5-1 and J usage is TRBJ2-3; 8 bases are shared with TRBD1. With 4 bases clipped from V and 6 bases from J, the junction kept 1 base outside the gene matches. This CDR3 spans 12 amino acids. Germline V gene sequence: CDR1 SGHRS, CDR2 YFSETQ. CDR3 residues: CASSPGGDTQYF. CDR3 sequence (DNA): TGCGCCAGCAGCCCAGGGGGCGATACGCAGTATTTT.

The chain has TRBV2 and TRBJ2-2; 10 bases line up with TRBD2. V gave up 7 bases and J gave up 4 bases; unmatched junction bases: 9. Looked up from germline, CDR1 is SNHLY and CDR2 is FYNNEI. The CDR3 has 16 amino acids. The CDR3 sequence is CASNLLAGIGTGELFF. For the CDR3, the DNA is TGTGCCAGCAACCTACTAGCGGGAATCGGCACCGGGGAGCTGTTTTTT.

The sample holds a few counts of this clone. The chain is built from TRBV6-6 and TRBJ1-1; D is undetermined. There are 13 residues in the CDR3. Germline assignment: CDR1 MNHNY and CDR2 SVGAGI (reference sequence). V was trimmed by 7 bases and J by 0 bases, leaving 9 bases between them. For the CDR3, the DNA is TGTGCCAGCAACGTCCAGATGAACACTGAAGCTTTCTTT. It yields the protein CASNVQMNTEAFF.

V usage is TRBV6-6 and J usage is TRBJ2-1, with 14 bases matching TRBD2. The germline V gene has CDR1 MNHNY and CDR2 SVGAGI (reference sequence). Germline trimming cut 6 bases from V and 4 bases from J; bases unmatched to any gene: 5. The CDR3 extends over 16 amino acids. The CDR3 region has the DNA TGTGCCAGCAGCCGCGGGACTAGCGGGAGTTACAATGAGCAGTTCTTC. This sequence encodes CASSRGTSGSYNEQFF.

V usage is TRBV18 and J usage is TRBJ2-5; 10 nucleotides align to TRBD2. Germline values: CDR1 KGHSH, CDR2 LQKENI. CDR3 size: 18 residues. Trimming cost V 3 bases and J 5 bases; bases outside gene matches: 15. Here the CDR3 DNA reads TGTGCCAGCTCACCGCGGGCTAGCGGGAGTAGTTTAACGGAGACCCAGTACTTC. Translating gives CASSPRASGSSLTETQYF.

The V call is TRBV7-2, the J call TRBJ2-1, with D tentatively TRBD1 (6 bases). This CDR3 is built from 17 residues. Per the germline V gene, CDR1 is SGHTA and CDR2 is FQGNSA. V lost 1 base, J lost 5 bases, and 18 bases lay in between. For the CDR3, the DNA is TGTGCCAGCAGCTTAGAGTCGGGGACACAAGGGAACAATGAGCAGTTCTTC. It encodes CASSLESGTQGNNEQFF.

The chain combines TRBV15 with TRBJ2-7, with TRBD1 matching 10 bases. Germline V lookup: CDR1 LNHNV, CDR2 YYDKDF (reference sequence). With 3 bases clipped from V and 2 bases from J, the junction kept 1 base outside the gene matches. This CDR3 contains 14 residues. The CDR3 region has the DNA TGTGCCACCAGCAGGGGGACAGGGGCCTACGAGCAGTACTTC. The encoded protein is CATSRGTGAYEQYF.

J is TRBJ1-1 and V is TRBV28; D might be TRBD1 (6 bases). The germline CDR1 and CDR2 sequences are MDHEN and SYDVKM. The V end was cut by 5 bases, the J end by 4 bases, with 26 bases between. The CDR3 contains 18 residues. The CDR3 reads CASSLAPTNDRLGTEAFF. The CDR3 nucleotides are TGTGCCAGCAGTCTCGCGCCCACGAATGACAGGCTCGGCACTGAAGCTTTCTTT.

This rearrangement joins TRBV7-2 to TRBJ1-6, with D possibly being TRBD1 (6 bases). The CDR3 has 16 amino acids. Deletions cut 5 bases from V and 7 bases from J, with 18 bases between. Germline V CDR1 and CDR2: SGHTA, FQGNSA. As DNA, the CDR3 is TGTGCCAGCAGCGGTACAGGGAACCGGAACAATTCACCCCTCCACTTT. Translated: CASSGTGNRNNSPLHF. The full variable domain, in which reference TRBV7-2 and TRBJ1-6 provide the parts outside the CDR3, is GAGVSQSPSNKVTEKGKDVELRCDPISGHTALYWYRQSLGQGLEFLIYFQGNSAPDKSGLPSDRFSAERTGGSVSTLTIQRTQQEDSAVYLCASSGTGNRNNSPLHFGNGTRLTVT.

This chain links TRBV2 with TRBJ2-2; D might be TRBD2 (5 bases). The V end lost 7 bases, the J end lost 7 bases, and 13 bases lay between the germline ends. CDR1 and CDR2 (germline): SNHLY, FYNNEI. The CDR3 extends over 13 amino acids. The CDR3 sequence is CASTGVRVGELFF. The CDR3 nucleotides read TGTGCCAGCACTGGGGTGAGGGTCGGGGAGCTGTTTTTT.

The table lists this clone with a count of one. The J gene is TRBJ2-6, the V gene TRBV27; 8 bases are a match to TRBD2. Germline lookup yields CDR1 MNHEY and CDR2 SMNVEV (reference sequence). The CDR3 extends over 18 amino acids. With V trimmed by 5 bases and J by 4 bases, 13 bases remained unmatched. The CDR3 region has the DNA TGTGCCAGCAGTCCTATTATGCGGGGGGCGGGCGGGGCCAACGTCCTGACTTTC. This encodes CASSPIMRGAGGANVLTF.

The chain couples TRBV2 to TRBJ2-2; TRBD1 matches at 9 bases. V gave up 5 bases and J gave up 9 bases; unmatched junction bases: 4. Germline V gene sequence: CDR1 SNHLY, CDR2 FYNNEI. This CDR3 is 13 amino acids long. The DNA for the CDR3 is TGTGCCAGCAGTCGGGACAGGGAAAGGGAGCTGTTTTTT. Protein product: CASSRDRERELFF.

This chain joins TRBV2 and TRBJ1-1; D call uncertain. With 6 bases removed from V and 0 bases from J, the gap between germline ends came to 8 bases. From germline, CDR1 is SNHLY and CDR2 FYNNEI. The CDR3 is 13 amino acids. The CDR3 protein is CASSLQVNTEAFF. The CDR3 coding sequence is TGTGCCAGCAGCCTTCAGGTGAACACTGAAGCTTTCTTT.

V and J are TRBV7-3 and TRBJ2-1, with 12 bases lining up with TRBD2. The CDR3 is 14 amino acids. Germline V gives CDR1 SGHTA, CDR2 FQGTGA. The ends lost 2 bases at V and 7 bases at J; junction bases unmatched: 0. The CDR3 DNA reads TGTGCCAGCAGCTTAGGACTAGCGGGAAATGAGCAGTTCTTC. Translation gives CASSLGLAGNEQFF. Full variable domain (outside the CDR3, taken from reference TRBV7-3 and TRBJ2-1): GAGVSQTPSNKVTEKGKYVELRCDPISGHTALYWYRQSLGQGPEFLIYFQGTGAADDSGLPNDRFFAVRPEGSVSTLKIQRTERGDSAVYLCASSLGLAGNEQFFGPGTRLTVL.

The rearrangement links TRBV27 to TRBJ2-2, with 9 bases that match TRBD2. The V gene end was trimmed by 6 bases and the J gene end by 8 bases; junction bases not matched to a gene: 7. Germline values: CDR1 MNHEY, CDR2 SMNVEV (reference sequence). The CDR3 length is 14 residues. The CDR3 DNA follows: TGTGCCAGCAGCCGCCCCAGCGGGAGGGGGGAGCTGTTTTTT. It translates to CASSRPSGRGELFF.

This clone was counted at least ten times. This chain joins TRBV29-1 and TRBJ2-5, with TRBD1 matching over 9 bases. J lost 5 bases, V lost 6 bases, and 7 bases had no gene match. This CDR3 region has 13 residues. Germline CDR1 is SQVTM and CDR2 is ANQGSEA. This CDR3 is CSVGTGFEETQYF. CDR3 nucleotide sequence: TGCAGCGTGGGGACAGGGTTCGAGGAGACCCAGTACTTC.